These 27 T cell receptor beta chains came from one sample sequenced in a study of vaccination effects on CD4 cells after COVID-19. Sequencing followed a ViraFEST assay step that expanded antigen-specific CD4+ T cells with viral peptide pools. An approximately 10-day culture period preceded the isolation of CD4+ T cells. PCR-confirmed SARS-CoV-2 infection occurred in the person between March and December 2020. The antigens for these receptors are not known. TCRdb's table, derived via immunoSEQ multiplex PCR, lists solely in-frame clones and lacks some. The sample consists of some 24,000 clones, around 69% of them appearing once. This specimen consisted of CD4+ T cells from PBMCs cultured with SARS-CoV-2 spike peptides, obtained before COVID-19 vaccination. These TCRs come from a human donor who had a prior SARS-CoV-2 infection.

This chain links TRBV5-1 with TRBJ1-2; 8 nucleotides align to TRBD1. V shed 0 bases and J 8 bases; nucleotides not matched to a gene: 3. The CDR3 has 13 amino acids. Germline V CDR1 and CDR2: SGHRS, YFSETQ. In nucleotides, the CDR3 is TGCGCCAGCAGCTTGGGACAGGGGATGGGCTACACCTTC. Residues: CASSLGQGMGYTF.

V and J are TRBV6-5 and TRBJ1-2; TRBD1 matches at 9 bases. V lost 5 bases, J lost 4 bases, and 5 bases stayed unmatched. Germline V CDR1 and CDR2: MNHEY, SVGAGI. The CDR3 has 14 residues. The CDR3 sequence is CASSTGQGSYGYTF. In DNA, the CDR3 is TGTGCCAGCAGTACGGGACAGGGTAGCTATGGCTACACCTTC.

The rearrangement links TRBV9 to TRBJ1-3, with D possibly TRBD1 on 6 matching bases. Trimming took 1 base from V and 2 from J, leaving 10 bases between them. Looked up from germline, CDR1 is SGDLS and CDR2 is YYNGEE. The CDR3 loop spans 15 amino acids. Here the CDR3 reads CASSVQQGTGNTIYF. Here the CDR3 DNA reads TGTGCCAGCAGCGTACAACAGGGTACTGGAAACACCATATATTTT.

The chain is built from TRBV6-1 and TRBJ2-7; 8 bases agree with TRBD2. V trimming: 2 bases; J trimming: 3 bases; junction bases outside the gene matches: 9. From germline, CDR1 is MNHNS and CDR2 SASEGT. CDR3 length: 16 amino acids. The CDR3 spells CASSEWIWGLGYEQYF. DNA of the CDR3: TGTGCCAGCAGTGAATGGATATGGGGACTAGGCTACGAGCAGTACTTC.

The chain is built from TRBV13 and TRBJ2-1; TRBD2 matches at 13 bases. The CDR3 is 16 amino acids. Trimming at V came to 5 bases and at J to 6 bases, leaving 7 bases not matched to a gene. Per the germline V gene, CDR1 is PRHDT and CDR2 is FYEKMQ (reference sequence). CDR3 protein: CASSDRLAGGSNEQFF. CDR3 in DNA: TGTGCCAGCAGCGATAGACTAGCGGGAGGATCCAATGAGCAGTTCTTC.

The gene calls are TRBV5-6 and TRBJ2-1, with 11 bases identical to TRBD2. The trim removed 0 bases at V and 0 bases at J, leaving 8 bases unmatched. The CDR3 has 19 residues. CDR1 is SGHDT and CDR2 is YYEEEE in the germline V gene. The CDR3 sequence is CASSLGTSGGISSYNEQFF. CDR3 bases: TGTGCCAGCAGCTTGGGAACTAGCGGGGGCATAAGCTCCTACAATGAGCAGTTCTTC.

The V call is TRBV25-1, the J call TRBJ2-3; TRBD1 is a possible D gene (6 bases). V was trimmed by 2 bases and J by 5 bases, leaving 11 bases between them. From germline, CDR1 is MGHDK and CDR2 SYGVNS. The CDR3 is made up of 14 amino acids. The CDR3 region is CASSEGQIIDTQYF. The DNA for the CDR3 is TGTGCCAGCAGTGAAGGACAGATTATAGATACGCAGTATTTT. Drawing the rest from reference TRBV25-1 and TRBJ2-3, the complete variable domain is EADIYQTPRYLVIGTGKKITLECSQTMGHDKMYWYQQDPGMELHLIHYSYGVNSTEKGDLSSESTVSRIRTEHFPLTLESARPSHTSQYLCASSEGQIIDTQYFGPGTRLTVL.

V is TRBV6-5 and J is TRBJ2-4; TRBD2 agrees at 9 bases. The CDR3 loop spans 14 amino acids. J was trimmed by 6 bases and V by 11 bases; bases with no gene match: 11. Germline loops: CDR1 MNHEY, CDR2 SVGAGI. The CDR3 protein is CASREREVGNIQYF. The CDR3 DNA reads TGTGCCTCAAGGGAGCGGGAGGTGGGAAACATTCAGTACTTC.

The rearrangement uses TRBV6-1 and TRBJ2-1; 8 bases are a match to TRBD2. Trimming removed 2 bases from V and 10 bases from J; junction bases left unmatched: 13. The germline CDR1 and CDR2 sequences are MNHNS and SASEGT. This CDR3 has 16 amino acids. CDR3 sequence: CASSERVLGRAAEQFF. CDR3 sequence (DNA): TGTGCCAGCAGTGAAAGGGTCCTCGGGAGGGCCGCGGAGCAGTTCTTC.

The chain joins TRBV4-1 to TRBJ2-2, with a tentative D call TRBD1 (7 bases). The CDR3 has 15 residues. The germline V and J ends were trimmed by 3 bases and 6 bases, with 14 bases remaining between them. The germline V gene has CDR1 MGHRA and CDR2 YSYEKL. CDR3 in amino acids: CASSQGGQRPGELFF. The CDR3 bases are TGCGCCAGCAGCCAGGGGGGACAGAGGCCCGGGGAGCTGTTTTTT.

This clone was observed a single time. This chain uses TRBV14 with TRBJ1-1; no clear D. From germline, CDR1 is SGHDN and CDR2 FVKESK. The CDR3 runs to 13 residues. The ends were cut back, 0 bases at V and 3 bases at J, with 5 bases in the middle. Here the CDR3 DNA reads TGTGCCAGCAGCCAAGAAGCGGACACTGAAGCTTTCTTT. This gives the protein CASSQEADTEAFF.

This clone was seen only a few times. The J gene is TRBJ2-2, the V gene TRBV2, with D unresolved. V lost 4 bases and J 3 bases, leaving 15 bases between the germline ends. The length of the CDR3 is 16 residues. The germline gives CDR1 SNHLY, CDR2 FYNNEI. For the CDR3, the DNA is TGTGCCAGCAGTGTCTCAGACCCGAACGACACCGGGGAGCTGTTTTTT. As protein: CASSVSDPNDTGELFF.

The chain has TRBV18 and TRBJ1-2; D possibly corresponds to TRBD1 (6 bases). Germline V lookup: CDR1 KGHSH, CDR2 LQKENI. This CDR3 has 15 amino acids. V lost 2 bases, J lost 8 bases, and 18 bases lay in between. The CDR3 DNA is TGTGCCAGCTCACCAGAAGTCCGGGGGCGATCCGGCTACACCTTC. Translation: CASSPEVRGRSGYTF.

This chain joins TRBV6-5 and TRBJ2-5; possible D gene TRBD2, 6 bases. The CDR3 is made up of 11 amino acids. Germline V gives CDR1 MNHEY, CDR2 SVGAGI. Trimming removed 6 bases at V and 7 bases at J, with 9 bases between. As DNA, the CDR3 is TGTGCCAGCAGCCGAGCGGGGACCCAGTACTTC. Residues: CASSRAGTQYF.

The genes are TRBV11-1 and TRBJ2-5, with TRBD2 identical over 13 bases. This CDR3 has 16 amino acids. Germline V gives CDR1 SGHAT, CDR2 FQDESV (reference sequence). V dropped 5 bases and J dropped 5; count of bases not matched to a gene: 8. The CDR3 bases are TGTGCCAGCAGCATCAGACTAGCGGGGGGCATCGAGACCCAGTACTTC. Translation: CASSIRLAGGIETQYF.

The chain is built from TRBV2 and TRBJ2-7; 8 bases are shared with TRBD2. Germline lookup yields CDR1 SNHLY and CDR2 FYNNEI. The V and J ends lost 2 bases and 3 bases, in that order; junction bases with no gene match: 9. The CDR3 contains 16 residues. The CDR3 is CASSEPAQGLDYEQYF. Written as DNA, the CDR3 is TGTGCCAGCAGTGAACCAGCACAGGGACTAGACTACGAGCAGTACTTC.

The CDR3 protein is CASSQTENTEAFF. CDR3 DNA: TGTGCCAGCTCGCAGACTGAGAACACTGAAGCTTTCTTT. The chain combines TRBV18 with TRBJ1-1; D unresolved. Trimming removed 6 bases from V and 1 base from J, with 9 bases in between. Germline-derived CDR1 and CDR2 are KGHSH and LQKENI. CDR3 length: 13 residues.

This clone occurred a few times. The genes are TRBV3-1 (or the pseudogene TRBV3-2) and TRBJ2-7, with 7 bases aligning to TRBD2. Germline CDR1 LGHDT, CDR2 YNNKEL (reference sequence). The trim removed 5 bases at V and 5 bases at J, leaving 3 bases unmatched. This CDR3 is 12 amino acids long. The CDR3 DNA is TGTGCCAGCAGCATAAGCGGGGACGAGCAGTACTTC. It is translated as CASSISGDEQYF.

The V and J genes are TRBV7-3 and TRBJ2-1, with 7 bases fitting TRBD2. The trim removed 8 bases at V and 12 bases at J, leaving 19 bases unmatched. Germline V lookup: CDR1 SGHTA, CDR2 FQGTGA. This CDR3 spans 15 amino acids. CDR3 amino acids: CASQARGGMGQRQFF. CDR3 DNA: TGTGCCAGCCAAGCTAGGGGAGGGATGGGGCAACGGCAGTTCTTC. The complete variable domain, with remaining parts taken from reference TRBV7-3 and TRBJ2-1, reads GAGVSQTPSNKVTEKGKYVELRCDPISGHTALYWYRQSLGQGPEFLIYFQGTGAADDSGLPNDRFFAVRPEGSVSTLKIQRTERGDSAVYLCASQARGGMGQRQFFGPGTRLTVL.

CDR3 amino acids: CASSANRATNEKLFF. The CDR3 DNA follows: TGTGCCAGTAGTGCCAACCGGGCAACTAATGAAAAACTGTTTTTT. V is TRBV19 and J is TRBJ1-4; D unclear. The CDR3 is made up of 15 amino acids. Germline assignment: CDR1 LNHDA and CDR2 SQIVND (reference sequence). Trimming took off 5 bases at V and 0 bases at J, with 10 bases between the two ends. Complete variable domain (other parts from reference TRBV19 and TRBJ1-4): DGGITQSPKYLFRKEGQNVTLSCEQNLNHDAMYWYRQDPGQGLRLIYYSQIVNDFQKGDIAEGYSVSREKKESFPLTVTSAQKNPTAFYLCASSANRATNEKLFFGSGTQLSVL.

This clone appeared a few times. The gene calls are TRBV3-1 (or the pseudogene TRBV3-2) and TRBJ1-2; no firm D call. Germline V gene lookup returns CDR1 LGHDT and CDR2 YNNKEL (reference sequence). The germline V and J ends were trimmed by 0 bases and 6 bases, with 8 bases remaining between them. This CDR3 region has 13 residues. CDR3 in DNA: TGTGCCAGCAGCCAAGATCCGGTTAATGGCTACACCTTC. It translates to CASSQDPVNGYTF.

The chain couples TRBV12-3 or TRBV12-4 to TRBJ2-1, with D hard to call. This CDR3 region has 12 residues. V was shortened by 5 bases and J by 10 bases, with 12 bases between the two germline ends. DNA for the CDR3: TGTGCCAGCAGTCCTCTCCGTAGGGAGCAGTTCTTC. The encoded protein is CASSPLRREQFF.

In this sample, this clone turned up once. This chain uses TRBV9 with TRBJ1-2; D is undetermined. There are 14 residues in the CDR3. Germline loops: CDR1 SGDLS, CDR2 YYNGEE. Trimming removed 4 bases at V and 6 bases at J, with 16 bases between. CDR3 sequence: CASSPRTYVDGYTF. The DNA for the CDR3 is TGTGCCAGCAGCCCCCGGACCTACGTCGATGGCTACACCTTC.

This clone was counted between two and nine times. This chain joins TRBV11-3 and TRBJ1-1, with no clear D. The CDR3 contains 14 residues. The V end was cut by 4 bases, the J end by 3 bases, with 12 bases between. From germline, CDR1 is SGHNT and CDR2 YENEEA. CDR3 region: CASSSDGGHTEAFF. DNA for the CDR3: TGTGCCAGCAGCTCGGACGGTGGCCACACTGAAGCTTTCTTT.

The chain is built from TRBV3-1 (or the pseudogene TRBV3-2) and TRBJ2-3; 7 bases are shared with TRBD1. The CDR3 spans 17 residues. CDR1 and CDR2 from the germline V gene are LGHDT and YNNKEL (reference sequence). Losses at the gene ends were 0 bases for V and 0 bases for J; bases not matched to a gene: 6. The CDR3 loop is CASSQEGQVASTDTQYF. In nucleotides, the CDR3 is TGTGCCAGCAGCCAAGAAGGACAGGTGGCTAGCACAGATACGCAGTATTTT.

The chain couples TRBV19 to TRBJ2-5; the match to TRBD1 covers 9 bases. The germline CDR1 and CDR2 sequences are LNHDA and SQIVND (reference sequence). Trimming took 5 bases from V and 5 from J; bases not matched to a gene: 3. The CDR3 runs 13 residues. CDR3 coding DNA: TGTGCCAGTAGTTGGACAGGGGCGGAGACCCAGTACTTC. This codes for CASSWTGAETQYF.

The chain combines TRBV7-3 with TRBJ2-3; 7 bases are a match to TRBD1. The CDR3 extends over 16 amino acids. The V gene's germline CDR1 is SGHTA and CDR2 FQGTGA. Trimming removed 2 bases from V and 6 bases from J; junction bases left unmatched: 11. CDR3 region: CASSLGSNRGADTQYF. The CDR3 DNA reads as TGTGCCAGCAGCTTAGGATCGAACAGGGGAGCGGATACGCAGTATTTT.